One and the same sample provided the 26 T cell receptor beta chains below, sequenced in a study of T cell repertoires in cytomegalovirus infection. These receptors lack a known antigen. TCRdb reprocessed the reads via MiXCR and lists one record per CDR3 protein. The table shows approximately 390,000 distinct CDR3 sequences, with approximately 30% occurring only once. The material sequenced was cultured PBMCs, taken from culture after CMV antigen stimulation. The receptor set was obtained from a human donor in good health (CMV status not recorded). Some clones in this sample may be carry-over from other donors' samples.

Only a few counts were recorded for this clonotype. The chain uses TRBV7-2 and TRBJ2-1, with no clear D. V lost 5 bases to trimming and J lost 5 bases, with 10 bases between them. The CDR3 runs to 13 residues. Germline CDR1 and CDR2: SGHTA and FQGNSA. The chain's CDR3 is CASSVDNNNEQFF. The CDR3 DNA follows: TGTGCCAGCAGCGTAGACAATAACAATGAGCAGTTCTTC. Combining the CDR3 with reference TRBV7-2 and TRBJ2-1 gives the whole variable domain GAGVSQSPSNKVTEKGKDVELRCDPISGHTALYWYRQSLGQGLEFLIYFQGNSAPDKSGLPSDRFSAERTGGSVSTLTIQRTQQEDSAVYLCASSVDNNNEQFFGPGTRLTVL.

This clonotype was detected only a few times. J is TRBJ2-1 and V is TRBV7-9; 7 bases line up with TRBD2. The CDR3 spans 15 residues. The junction had 4 bases not matched to a gene; V was cut back by 1 base and J by 4 bases. Germline values: CDR1 SEHNR, CDR2 FQNEAQ (reference sequence). CDR3 loop: CASSLVGRDYNEQFF. The CDR3 coding sequence is TGTGCCAGCAGCTTAGTGGGGAGGGATTACAATGAGCAGTTCTTC.

In its sample, this clonotype was seen a few times. The chain combines TRBV12-3 or TRBV12-4 with TRBJ2-1, with a weak D call TRBD1 (6 bases). The CDR3 covers 15 residues. Trimming left V 2 bases short and J 7 bases short, with 15 bases between. CDR3 DNA sequence: TGTGCCAGCAGTTTACACTCAGGGGCGGGTAATGAGCAGTTCTTC. Translation gives CASSLHSGAGNEQFF.

This rearrangement joins TRBV19 to TRBJ2-3; 13 bases align to TRBD2. Germline assignment: CDR1 LNHDA and CDR2 SQIVND (reference sequence). With V trimmed by 9 bases and J by 6 bases, 9 bases remained unmatched. The CDR3 is 15 amino acids. The DNA of the CDR3 is TGTGCCAGCAGAGGACTAGCGGGAGTTACGGATACGCAGTATTTT. As protein: CASRGLAGVTDTQYF.

This clonotype was seen more than once but under ten times. This sequence joins TRBV7-2 and TRBJ2-5; D is ambiguous. The CDR3 is made up of 14 amino acids. Germline CDR1 and CDR2: SGHTA and FQGNSA. V was cut by 0 bases and J by 3 bases, with 8 bases left in between. The chain's CDR3 is CASSLASRKETQYF. DNA of the CDR3: TGTGCCAGCAGCTTAGCATCCAGGAAAGAGACCCAGTACTTC.

Comments on this clonotype: This could be a read error, since a much larger clone is one nucleotide away. The chain has TRBV7-3 and TRBJ1-1, with D unresolved. Trimming took 1 base from V and 1 from J, leaving 7 bases between them. The length of the CDR3 is 14 residues. CDR1 and CDR2 (germline): SGHTA, FQGTGA. This CDR3 is CASSLSPGNTEAFF. The DNA of the CDR3 is TGTGCCAGCAGCTTAAGCCCGGGGAACACTGAAGCTTTCTTT.

The chain recombines TRBV19 with TRBJ2-5; unclear D gene. V gave up 4 bases and J gave up 5 bases, with 14 bases separating them. This CDR3 region has 14 residues. The germline V gene has CDR1 LNHDA and CDR2 SQIVND (reference sequence). CDR3 nucleotide sequence: TGTGCCAGTAGTAGGGAAGGATTGTTGGAGACCCAGTACTTC. It specifies CASSREGLLETQYF.

This clonotype was seen only a few times. The chain couples TRBV10-3 to TRBJ2-3; D uncertain. Germline CDR1 ENHRY, CDR2 SYGVKD. The CDR3 has 13 amino acids. V was pared by 2 bases and J by 6 bases, with 9 bases between. This chain's CDR3 is CAISERVWDTQYF. The CDR3 coding sequence is TGTGCCATCAGTGAGAGGGTTTGGGATACGCAGTATTTT.

The chain uses TRBV12-3 or TRBV12-4 and TRBJ2-7; D may be TRBD1 (5 bases). V gave up 6 bases and J gave up 3 bases, with 15 bases separating them. The CDR3 extends over 14 amino acids. This CDR3 reads CASRPTGADYEQYF. The CDR3 DNA is TGTGCCAGCAGGCCGACTGGGGCGGACTACGAGCAGTACTTC.

The chain couples TRBV28 to TRBJ1-1; 12 nucleotides agree with TRBD1. The CDR3 sequence is 15 residues long. From germline, CDR1 is MDHEN and CDR2 SYDVKM. With 5 bases clipped from V and 5 bases from J, the junction kept 6 bases outside the gene matches. The CDR3 spells CASSRVGQGATEAFF. As DNA, the CDR3 is TGTGCCAGCAGTAGGGTGGGACAGGGGGCAACTGAAGCTTTCTTT. Complete variable domain (other parts from reference TRBV28 and TRBJ1-1): DVKVTQSSRYLVKRTGEKVFLECVQDMDHENMFWYRQDPGLGLRLIYFSYDVKMKEKGDIPEGYSVSREKKERFSLILESASTNQTSMYLCASSRVGQGATEAFFGQGTRLTVV.

As DNA, the CDR3 is TGTGCCAGCAGTTACTCCTCGGAAGGCTACACCTTC. It translates to CASSYSSEGYTF. The genes are TRBV6-5 and TRBJ1-2; D unresolved. With 0 bases removed from V and 8 bases from J, the gap between germline ends came to 7 bases. This CDR3 is 12 amino acids long. Germline V gives CDR1 MNHEY, CDR2 SVGAGI.

Only a few counts were recorded for this clonotype. The chain uses TRBV12-3 or TRBV12-4 and TRBJ2-1; D perhaps matches TRBD2 (5 bases). This CDR3 comprises 13 residues. V shed 5 bases and J shed 5 bases, with 10 bases lying between them. The CDR3 here is CASSGGLNNEQFF. The CDR3 DNA reads as TGTGCCAGCAGTGGAGGACTCAACAATGAGCAGTTCTTC.

V is TRBV7-8 and J is TRBJ1-1; TRBD1 matches at 7 bases. V gave up 5 bases and J gave up 6 bases; unmatched junction bases: 12. Germline V lookup: CDR1 SGHVS, CDR2 FQNEAQ. The CDR3 loop spans 15 amino acids. DNA for the CDR3: TGTGCCAGCAGCATTACAGGGGCGATCGGAGCTGAAGCTTTCTTT. Translating gives CASSITGAIGAEAFF.

The V and J genes are TRBV7-2 and TRBJ2-3; TRBD2 aligns across 12 bases. The CDR3 totals 17 residues. Germline CDR1 and CDR2: SGHTA and FQGNSA. Trimming took 5 bases from V and 7 from J; bases not matched to a gene: 13. CDR3 sequence: CASSPWTSGDYANTQYF. Here the CDR3 DNA reads TGTGCCAGCAGCCCTTGGACTAGCGGGGATTACGCAAATACGCAGTATTTT.

This chain uses TRBV12-3 or TRBV12-4 with TRBJ1-5, with 7 nucleotides matching TRBD1. This CDR3 is 14 amino acids long. The V and J ends lost 3 bases and 7 bases, in that order; junction bases with no gene match: 6. For the CDR3, the DNA is TGTGCCAGCAGTTTCGGACAGGAAACGCAGCCCCAGCATTTT. This codes for CASSFGQETQPQHF.

This clonotype occurred a few times. The gene calls are TRBV7-9 and TRBJ1-2, with 8 bases lining up with TRBD1. Looked up from germline, CDR1 is SEHNR and CDR2 is FQNEAQ (reference sequence). J was trimmed by 3 bases and V by 2 bases; bases with no gene match: 8. The CDR3 has 16 amino acids. The CDR3 here is CASSLSLQGADYGYTF. The CDR3 coding sequence is TGTGCCAGCAGCTTATCTCTTCAGGGGGCTGACTATGGCTACACCTTC.

The V and J genes are TRBV4-1 and TRBJ2-5, with TRBD2 matching 8 bases. This CDR3 contains 15 residues. Germline V gene sequence: CDR1 MGHRA, CDR2 YSYEKL. Losses at the gene ends were 4 bases for V and 3 bases for J; bases not matched to a gene: 7. The CDR3 DNA reads as TGCGCCAGCAGCCCCTCCGGGACTAGGGAAGAGACCCAGTACTTC. It yields the protein CASSPSGTREETQYF.

This clonotype appeared a few times. The chain recombines TRBV19 with TRBJ1-1; D might be TRBD1 (6 bases). Germline V CDR1 and CDR2: LNHDA, SQIVND (reference sequence). The CDR3 totals 13 residues. V was shortened by 4 bases and J by 4 bases, with 10 bases between the two germline ends. The CDR3 protein is CASSRGAPTEAFF. DNA of the CDR3: TGTGCCAGTAGTAGGGGGGCGCCCACTGAAGCTTTCTTT.

This clonotype was seen a few times. The CDR3 DNA reads TGTGCCACCAGTGATCGGACAGGGATTGAAGAGACCCAGTACTTC. Translated, it gives CATSDRTGIEETQYF. This chain connects TRBV24-1 to TRBJ2-5; the match to TRBD1 covers 8 bases. Losses at the gene ends were 3 bases for V and 3 bases for J; bases not matched to a gene: 5. The CDR3 contains 15 residues. Germline loops: CDR1 KGHDR, CDR2 SFDVKD.

V is TRBV7-2 and J is TRBJ2-1, with D possibly matching TRBD1 (8 bases). The V gene lost 5 bases and the J gene lost 8 bases, with 16 bases spanning the gap. The CDR3 sequence is 14 residues long. CDR1 SGHTA and CDR2 FQGNSA come from the germline V gene. This CDR3 is CASSLGQGGYEQFF. DNA of the CDR3: TGTGCCAGCAGCCTTGGACAGGGAGGGTATGAGCAGTTCTTC. Full variable domain (remainder filled in from reference TRBV7-2 and TRBJ2-1): GAGVSQSPSNKVTEKGKDVELRCDPISGHTALYWYRQSLGQGLEFLIYFQGNSAPDKSGLPSDRFSAERTGGSVSTLTIQRTQQEDSAVYLCASSLGQGGYEQFFGPGTRLTVL.

The chain links TRBV19 to TRBJ2-7; perhaps TRBD1 as D (6 bases). This CDR3 is built from 15 residues. Trimming stripped 5 bases from V and 2 bases from J, with 16 bases between. Germline CDR1 LNHDA, CDR2 SQIVND (reference sequence). The CDR3, as DNA: TGTGCCAGTAGTCGTTTTCGGGACACTACCTACGAGCAGTACTTC. As protein: CASSRFRDTTYEQYF. Filled out from reference TRBV19 and TRBJ2-7, the complete variable domain reads DGGITQSPKYLFRKEGQNVTLSCEQNLNHDAMYWYRQDPGQGLRLIYYSQIVNDFQKGDIAEGYSVSREKKESFPLTVTSAQKNPTAFYLCASSRFRDTTYEQYFGPGTRLTVT.

The chain uses TRBV29-1 and TRBJ2-1; no definite D call. Trimming pared 4 bases from V and 5 bases from J, leaving 3 bases between. Germline V gene sequence: CDR1 SQVTM, CDR2 ANQGSEA. There are 10 residues in the CDR3. The CDR3 coding sequence is TGCAGCGTTGCGAACAATGAGCAGTTCTTC. As protein: CSVANNEQFF.

In this sample, this clonotype turned up a few times. The J gene is TRBJ2-1, the V gene TRBV7-8; 14 nucleotides line up with TRBD2. Germline V lookup: CDR1 SGHVS, CDR2 FQNEAQ. Unmatched junction bases numbered 5, after V lost 4 bases and J lost 6 bases. The CDR3 contains 16 residues. The CDR3 nucleotides read TGTGCCAGCAGCTCCACGACTAGCGGGAGGGCCAATGAGCAGTTCTTC. Its protein is CASSSTTSGRANEQFF.

The chain links TRBV6-2 or TRBV6-3 to TRBJ2-7; 8 nucleotides line up with TRBD1. The CDR3 extends over 12 amino acids. With 5 bases clipped from V and 11 bases from J, the junction kept 8 bases outside the gene matches. The germline V gene encodes CDR1 MNHEY and CDR2 SVGEGT. The CDR3 spells CASSPGQGMKYV. The CDR3 bases are TGTGCCAGCAGTCCCGGACAGGGCATGAAGTACGTC.

The chain couples TRBV19 to TRBJ2-3; D unresolved. Per germline, CDR1 LNHDA and CDR2 SQIVND (reference sequence). This CDR3 contains 15 residues. V gave up 2 bases and J gave up 2 bases, with 11 bases separating them. The chain's CDR3 is CASSISLVSTDTQYF. In DNA, the CDR3 is TGTGCCAGTAGTATATCTCTAGTCTCCACAGATACGCAGTATTTT.

This clonotype was detected a few times. The gene calls are TRBV7-9 and TRBJ2-3; TRBD2 might be the D (5 bases). In germline, CDR1 is SEHNR, CDR2 FQNEAQ (reference sequence). The CDR3 runs to 18 residues. Trimming took off 2 bases at V and 2 bases at J, with 20 bases between the two ends. Here the CDR3 reads CASSLRASPADSTDTQYF. The CDR3 DNA reads as TGTGCCAGCAGCTTAAGGGCTAGCCCGGCCGACTCCACAGATACGCAGTATTTT.